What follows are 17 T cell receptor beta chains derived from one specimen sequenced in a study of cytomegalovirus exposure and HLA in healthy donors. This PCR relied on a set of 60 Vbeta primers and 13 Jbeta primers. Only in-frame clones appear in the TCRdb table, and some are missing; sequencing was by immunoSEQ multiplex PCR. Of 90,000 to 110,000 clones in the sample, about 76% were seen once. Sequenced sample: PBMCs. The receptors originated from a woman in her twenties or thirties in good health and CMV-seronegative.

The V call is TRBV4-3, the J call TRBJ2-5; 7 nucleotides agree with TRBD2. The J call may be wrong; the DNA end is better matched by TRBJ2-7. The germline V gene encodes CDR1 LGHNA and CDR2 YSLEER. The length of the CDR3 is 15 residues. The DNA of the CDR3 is TGCGCCAGCAGCCAAGACACAGCGGGATTTTACGAGCAGTACTTC. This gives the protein CASSQDTAGFYEQYF.

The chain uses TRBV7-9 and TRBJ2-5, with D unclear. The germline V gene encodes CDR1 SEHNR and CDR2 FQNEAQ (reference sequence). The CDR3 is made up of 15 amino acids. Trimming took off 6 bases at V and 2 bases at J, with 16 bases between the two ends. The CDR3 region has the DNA TGTGCCAGCAGTCCCACAAAGCGAGCACAAGAGACCCAGTACTTC. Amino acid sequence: CASSPTKRAQETQYF. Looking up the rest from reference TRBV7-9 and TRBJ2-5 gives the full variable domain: DTGVSQNPRHKITKRGQNVTFRCDPISEHNRLYWYRQTLGQGPEFLTYFQNEAQLEKSRLLSDRFSAERPKGSFSTLEIQRTEQGDSAMYLCASSPTKRAQETQYFGPGTRLLVL.

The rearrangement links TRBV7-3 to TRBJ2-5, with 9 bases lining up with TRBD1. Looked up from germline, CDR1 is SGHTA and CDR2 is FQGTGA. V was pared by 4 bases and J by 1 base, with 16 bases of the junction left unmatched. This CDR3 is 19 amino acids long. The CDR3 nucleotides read TGTGCCAGCAGCTCCACTCCGGGACAGGGTCTTCTTCCCCAAGAGACCCAGTACTTC. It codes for CASSSTPGQGLLPQETQYF. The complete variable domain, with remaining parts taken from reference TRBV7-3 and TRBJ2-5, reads GAGVSQTPSNKVTEKGKYVELRCDPISGHTALYWYRQSLGQGPEFLIYFQGTGAADDSGLPNDRFFAVRPEGSVSTLKIQRTERGDSAVYLCASSSTPGQGLLPQETQYFGPGTRLLVL.

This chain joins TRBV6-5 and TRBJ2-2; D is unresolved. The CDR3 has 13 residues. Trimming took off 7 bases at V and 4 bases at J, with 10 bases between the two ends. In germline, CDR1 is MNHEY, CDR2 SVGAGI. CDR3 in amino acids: CASNLGPTGELFF. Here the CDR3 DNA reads TGTGCCAGCAACCTCGGTCCCACCGGGGAGCTGTTTTTT.

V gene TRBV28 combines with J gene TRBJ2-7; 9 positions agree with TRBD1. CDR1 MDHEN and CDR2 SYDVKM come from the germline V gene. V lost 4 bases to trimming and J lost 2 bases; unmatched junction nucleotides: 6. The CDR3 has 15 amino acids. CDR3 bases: TGTGCCAGCAGTTATATTGGGACAGGGACCTACGAGCAGTACTTC. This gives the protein CASSYIGTGTYEQYF. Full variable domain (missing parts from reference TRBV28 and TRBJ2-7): DVKVTQSSRYLVKRTGEKVFLECVQDMDHENMFWYRQDPGLGLRLIYFSYDVKMKEKGDIPEGYSVSREKKERFSLILESASTNQTSMYLCASSYIGTGTYEQYFGPGTRLTVT.

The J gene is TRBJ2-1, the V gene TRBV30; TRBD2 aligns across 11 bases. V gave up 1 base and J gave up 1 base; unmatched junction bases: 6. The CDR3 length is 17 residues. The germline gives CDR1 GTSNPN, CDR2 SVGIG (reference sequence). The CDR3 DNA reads TGTGCCTGGAGTGGCTATAGCGGGAGGGGATCCTACAATGAGCAGTTCTTC. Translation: CAWSGYSGRGSYNEQFF.

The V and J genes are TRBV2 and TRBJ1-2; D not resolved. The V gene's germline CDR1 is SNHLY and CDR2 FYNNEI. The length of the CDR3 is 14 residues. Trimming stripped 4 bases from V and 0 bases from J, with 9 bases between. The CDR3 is CASSGPGANYGYTF. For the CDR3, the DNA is TGTGCCAGCAGTGGCCCCGGGGCTAACTATGGCTACACCTTC.

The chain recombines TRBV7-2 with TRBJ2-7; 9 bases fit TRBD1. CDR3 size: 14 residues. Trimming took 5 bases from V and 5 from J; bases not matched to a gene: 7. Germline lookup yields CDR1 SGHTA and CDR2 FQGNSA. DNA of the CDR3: TGTGCCAGCAGCGCACAGGGGGCGATCAACGAGCAGTACTTC. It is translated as CASSAQGAINEQYF.

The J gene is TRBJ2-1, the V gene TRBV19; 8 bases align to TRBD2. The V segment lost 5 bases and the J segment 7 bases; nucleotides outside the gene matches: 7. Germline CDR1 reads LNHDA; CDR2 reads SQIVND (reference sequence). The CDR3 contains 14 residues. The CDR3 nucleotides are TGTGCCAGTAGTGGACTAGCCATTGGTAATGAGCAGTTCTTC. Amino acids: CASSGLAIGNEQFF.

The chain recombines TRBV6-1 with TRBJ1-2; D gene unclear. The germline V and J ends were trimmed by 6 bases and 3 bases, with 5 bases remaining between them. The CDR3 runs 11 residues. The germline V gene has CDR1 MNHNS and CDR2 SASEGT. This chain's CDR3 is CASRADYGYTF. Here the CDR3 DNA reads TGTGCCAGCAGGGCAGACTATGGCTACACCTTC.

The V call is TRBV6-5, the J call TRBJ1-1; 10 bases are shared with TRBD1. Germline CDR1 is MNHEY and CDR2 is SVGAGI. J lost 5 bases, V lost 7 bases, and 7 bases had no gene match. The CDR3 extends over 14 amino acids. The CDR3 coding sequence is TGTGCCAGCACCTACCCGGGACAGGGGACTGAAGCTTTCTTT. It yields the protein CASTYPGQGTEAFF.

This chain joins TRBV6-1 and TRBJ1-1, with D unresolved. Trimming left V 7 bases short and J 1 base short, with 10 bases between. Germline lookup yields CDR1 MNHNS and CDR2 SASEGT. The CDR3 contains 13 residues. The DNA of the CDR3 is TGTGCCAGCATTAGGGCGGGGAACACTGAAGCTTTCTTT. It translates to CASIRAGNTEAFF.

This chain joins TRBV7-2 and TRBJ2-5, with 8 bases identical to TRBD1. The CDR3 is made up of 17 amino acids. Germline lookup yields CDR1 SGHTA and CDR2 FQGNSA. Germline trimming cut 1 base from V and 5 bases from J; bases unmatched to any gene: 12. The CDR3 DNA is TGTGCCAGCAGCTTAGTATCCGGGACAGGCCGCGGGGAGACCCAGTACTTC. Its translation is CASSLVSGTGRGETQYF.

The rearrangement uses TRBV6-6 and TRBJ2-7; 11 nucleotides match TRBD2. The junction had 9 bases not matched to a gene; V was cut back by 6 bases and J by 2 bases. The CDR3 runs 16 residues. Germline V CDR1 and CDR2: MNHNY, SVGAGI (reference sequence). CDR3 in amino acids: CASSASTSGRTYEQYF. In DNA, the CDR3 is TGTGCCAGCAGCGCAAGTACTAGCGGGAGAACCTACGAGCAGTACTTC.

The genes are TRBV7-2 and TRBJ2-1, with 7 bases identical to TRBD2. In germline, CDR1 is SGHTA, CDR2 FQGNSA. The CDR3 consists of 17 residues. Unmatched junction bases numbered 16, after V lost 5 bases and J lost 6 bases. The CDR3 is CASSPTGSGGRSNEQFF. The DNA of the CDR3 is TGTGCCAGCAGCCCGACGGGGTCGGGAGGAAGGAGCAATGAGCAGTTCTTC.

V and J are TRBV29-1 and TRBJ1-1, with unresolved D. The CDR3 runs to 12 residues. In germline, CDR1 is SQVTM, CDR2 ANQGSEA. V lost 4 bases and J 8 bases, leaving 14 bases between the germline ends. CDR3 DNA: TGCAGCGTTGTAGCGGTAGTGACGGAAGCTTTCTTT. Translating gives CSVVAVVTEAFF.

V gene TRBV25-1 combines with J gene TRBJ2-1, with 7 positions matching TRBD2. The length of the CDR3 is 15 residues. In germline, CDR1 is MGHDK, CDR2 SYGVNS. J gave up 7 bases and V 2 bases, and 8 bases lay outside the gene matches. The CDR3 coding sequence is TGTGCCAGCAGTGAAGTAAATAGCGGGCGAAATGAGCAGTTCTTC. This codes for CASSEVNSGRNEQFF.